This is a list of T cell receptor beta chains from one sample in a study of blood T cell repertoires in COVID-19. Profiled with immunoSEQ multiplex PCR; TCRdb holds only in-frame clones, not every one. The sample holds approximately 60,000 clones; 80% to 90% are singletons and the top ten take just under 6.5%. Sequenced sample: peripheral blood. These receptors came from a human donor in a cohort sampled during active COVID-19. Each CDR3 is given with its conserved first and last residue. The D gene is left open where the match is weak. Clone size is given for some rows only: seen once, a few or many times, or a class if the clone is expanded.

- TRBJ1-6 - TRBV6-5 16 TGTGCCAGCAGTTACTCGACGTGGGGGCGGCAATCACCCCTCCACTTT CASSYSTWGRQSPLHF
- TRBJ2-7 TRBD2 TRBV3-1/TRBV3-2 15 TGTGCCAGCAGCCAAAGACTAGCGGTTTCCTACGAGCAGTACTTC CASSQRLAVSYEQYF
- TRBJ2-7 - TRBV6-6 12 TGTGCCAGCTCGGGAGGGGGCCACGAGCAGTACTTC CASSGGGHEQYF
few TRBJ1-5 TRBD1 TRBV5-3 14 TGTGCCAGAAGCTTGAGACAGGGGCGTCAGCCCCAGCATTTT CARSLRQGRQPQHF
- TRBJ2-5 TRBD1 TRBV6-6 16 TGTGCCAGCAGTGGGTGGGACAGGGGCGCCGCAGAGACCCAGTACTTC CASSGWDRGAAETQYF
- TRBJ2-7 - TRBV3-1/TRBV3-2 14 TGTGCCAGCAGCCAATTCCTCAGCTCCTACGAGCAGTACTTC CASSQFLSSYEQYF
once TRBJ2-7 TRBD1 TRBV7-8 15 TGTGCCAGCAGCTCCCCCCGGGACAGCTCCTACGAGCAGTACTTC CASSSPRDSSYEQYF
- TRBJ1-2 - TRBV7-9 15 TGTGCCAGCAGCCCCGACGGGACTACCCACTATGGCTACACCTTC CASSPDGTTHYGYTF
once TRBJ2-1 - TRBV5-1 14 TGCGCCAGCAGCTCGCAACAGCCGTACAATGAGCAGTTCTTC CASSSQQPYNEQFF
- TRBJ2-3 - TRBV2 15 TGTGCCAGCAGTGGCCCCAGCGGGAGCACAGATACGCAGTATTTT CASSGPSGSTDTQYF
- TRBJ1-5 TRBD1 TRBV9 15 TGTGCCAGCAGCGTAGGACAGGGCGTCGGTCAGCCCCAGCATTTT CASSVGQGVGQPQHF
- TRBJ2-7 TRBD1 TRBV2 14 TGTGCCAGCAGTGAAGAGGGGGCCCCCTACGAGCAGTACTTC CASSEEGAPYEQYF
- TRBJ2-3 TRBD2 TRBV3-1/TRBV3-2 16 TGTGCCAGCAGCCTAACTAGCGCCACTAGCACAGATACGCAGTATTTT CASSLTSATSTDTQYF
- TRBJ1-6 TRBD1 TRBV27 15 TGTGCCAGCAGCTTGGAGACAGGGGATCATTCACCCCTCCACTTT CASSLETGDHSPLHF
- TRBJ2-3 - TRBV6-5 15 TGTGCCAGCAGTCCCTGGGGGGTTACCACAGATACGCAGTATTTT CASSPWGVTTDTQYF
- TRBJ1-1 - TRBV18 14 TGTGCCAGCTCACGCCTGGACAGAAACACTGAAGCTTTCTTT CASSRLDRNTEAFF
many TRBJ1-3 - TRBV9 13 TGTGCCAGCAGCGGGCAGGGCCTAGGCACCATATATTTT CASSGQGLGTIYF
- TRBJ1-2 - TRBV7-9 13 TGTGCCAGCAGCGGACCGAGGGTAGACGGCTACACCTTC CASSGPRVDGYTF
- TRBJ2-1 TRBD2 TRBV2 18 TGTGCCAGCAGTGAAGCAGGGCTAGCGGGAGGATTCTACAATGAGCAGTTCTTC CASSEAGLAGGFYNEQFF
- TRBJ2-6 TRBD1 TRBV19 20 TGTGCCAGTAGTAGAAAGAGTCCGGGACAGGGGGCGGGCGGGGCCAACGTCCTGACTTTC CASSRKSPGQGAGGANVLTF
- TRBJ1-1 TRBD1 TRBV6-5 16 TGTGCCAGCAGTTCGGCTAGGACAGGAATGAACACTGAAGCTTTCTTT CASSSARTGMNTEAFF
- TRBJ2-5 TRBD2 TRBV5-1 15 TGCGCCAGCAGCTTGACTAGCGGGGGCTCGGAGACCCAGTACTTC CASSLTSGGSETQYF
- TRBJ2-1 TRBD2 TRBV7-2 16 TGTGCCAGCACCCGCATGGGACTAGCGGGTCTAAATGAGCAGTTCTTC CASTRMGLAGLNEQFF
- TRBJ2-1 TRBD2 TRBV10-3 16 TGTGCCATCAGCCAGGGAAAGCGGGGGGTGATCTCCGAGCAGTTCTTC CAISQGKRGVISEQFF
few TRBJ2-5 TRBD2 TRBV11-2 15 TGTGCCAGCAGCGACACCGGGACTAGGGGAAAGACCCAGTACTTC CASSDTGTRGKTQYF
- TRBJ2-7 - TRBV18 15 TGTGCCAGCTCACCAGGAGGGGGCCCATCCTACGAGCAGTACTTC CASSPGGGPSYEQYF
- TRBJ2-2 - TRBV18 16 TGTGCCAGCTCACCGCTACCTACAGGGACCACCGGGGAGCTGTTTTTT CASSPLPTGTTGELFF
once TRBJ2-1 TRBD2 TRBV7-2 16 TGTGCCAGCAGCTTTCACGGGCTAGCGGCCAACAATGAGCAGTTCTTC CASSFHGLAANNEQFF
- TRBJ1-6 TRBD1 TRBV13 17 TGTGCCAGCAGCTTACTGAGACAGGGGTTTGGGGTCTCACCCCTCCACTTT CASSLLRQGFGVSPLHF
- TRBJ2-7 TRBD2 TRBV5-4 15 TGTGCCAGCAGCTTATTGCGGGAGTCAATATACGAGCAGTACTTC CASSLLRESIYEQYF
- TRBJ2-7 TRBD1 TRBV7-9 15 TGTGCCAGCAGTCCCCCCGGGACAGGGTTCCCCGAGCAGTACTTC CASSPPGTGFPEQYF
- TRBJ2-5 TRBD2 TRBV20-1 14 TGCAGTGCTAGTCTCGGGGGGGCGCAAGAGACCCAGTACTTC CSASLGGAQETQYF
- TRBJ2-3 - TRBV7-9 16 TGTGCCAGCAGCCCTGCCAGGGGCGGGGGCCCAGATACGCAGTATTTT CASSPARGGGPDTQYF
- TRBJ1-1 TRBD1 TRBV5-4 14 TGTGCCAGCAGCACCGACAGGGGGCGAGGTGAAGCTTTCTTT CASSTDRGRGEAFF
- TRBJ1-6 - TRBV15 13 TGTGCCACCAGCAGAGTTTCGTATTCACCCCTCCACTTT CATSRVSYSPLHF
- TRBJ2-1 TRBD1 TRBV19 15 TGTGCCAGTAGTATCACAGGGGGCTCCTACAATGAGCAGTTCTTC CASSITGGSYNEQFF
- TRBJ2-5 TRBD2 TRBV3-1/TRBV3-2 17 TGTGCCAGCAGCTTAGTGGGACTAGCGGGAGGGGCGGAGACCCAGTACTTC CASSLVGLAGGAETQYF
- TRBJ2-5 - TRBV3-1/TRBV3-2 15 TGTGCCAGCAGCCAAGATCAGATGCCCCAAGAGACCCAGTACTTC CASSQDQMPQETQYF
- TRBJ1-4 - TRBV18 15 TGTGCCAGCTCACCGGTCTCACAGGGCTTTGGAAAACTGTTTTTT CASSPVSQGFGKLFF
- TRBJ2-2 - TRBV5-4 15 TGTGCCAGCAGCTCACGGGGAATTAACACCGGGGAGCTGTTTTTT CASSSRGINTGELFF
- TRBJ2-5 - TRBV12-5 15 TGTGCTAGTGGTTTGGAAGCGGGTTCGGATTGGGCCCAGTACTTC CASGLEAGSDWAQYF
few TRBJ1-1 - TRBV11-2 15 TGTGCCAGCAGCTTAGGGGGGCGCAGGAACACTGAAGCTTTCTTT CASSLGGRRNTEAFF